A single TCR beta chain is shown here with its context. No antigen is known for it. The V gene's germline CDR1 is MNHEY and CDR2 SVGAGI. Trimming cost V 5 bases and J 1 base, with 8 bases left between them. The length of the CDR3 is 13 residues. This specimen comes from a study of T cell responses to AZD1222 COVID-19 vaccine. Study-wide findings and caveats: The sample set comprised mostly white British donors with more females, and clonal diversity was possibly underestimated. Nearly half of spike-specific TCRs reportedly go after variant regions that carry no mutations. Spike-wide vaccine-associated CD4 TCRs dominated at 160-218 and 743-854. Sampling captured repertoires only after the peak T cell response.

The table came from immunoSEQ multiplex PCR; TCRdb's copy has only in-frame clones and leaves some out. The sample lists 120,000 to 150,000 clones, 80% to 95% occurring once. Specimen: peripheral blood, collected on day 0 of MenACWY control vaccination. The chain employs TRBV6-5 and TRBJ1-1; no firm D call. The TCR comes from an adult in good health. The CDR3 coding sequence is TGTGCCAGCAGTCGACGTTGGAACACTGAAGCTTTCTTT. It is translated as CASSRRWNTEAFF.